This T cell receptor (beta chain) was found in a study of metastatic and nonmetastatic thyroid tumors. Study-level information: Blood and tumor or nodule tissue repertoires from malignant and benign thyroid patients were compared.

All patients reached thyroid surgery having received no treatment beforehand. With MiXCR, TCRdb called clones anew from the PCR reads. The sample carries roughly 83,000 clones, 14% to 15% recorded once. In germline, CDR1 is LGHDT, CDR2 YNNKEL (reference sequence). V lost 1 base to trimming and J lost 3 bases; unmatched junction nucleotides: 1. The CDR3 has 15 amino acids. The source material was blood. This receptor was identified in a female donor with papillary thyroid cancer or a benign thyroid nodule (not recorded which). Some clones in this sample may be carry-over from other donors' samples. This chain links TRBV3-1 with TRBJ2-4; 9 nucleotides align to TRBD1. The CDR3, as DNA: TGTGCCAGCAGCCAAGGGGACAGGGTCAAAAACATTCAGTACTTC. As protein: CASSQGDRVKNIQYF.